This is a list of T cell receptor beta chains from one sample in a study of T cell responses to AZD1222 COVID-19 vaccine. Sequencing used immunoSEQ multiplex PCR; TCRdb keeps in-frame clones, though not all of them. This sample has 100,000 to 150,000 clones, with roughly 90% found just once. The source was peripheral blood, collected on day 0 of AZD1222 vaccination. Receptors were obtained from an adult in good health. Each CDR3 is given with its conserved first and last residue. Fields, in order: clone size, V gene, D gene, J gene, CDR3 protein, CDR3 DNA. The D gene is left open where the match is weak. The size field is filled for only some rows; it gives once, few, many or a size class.

size: -; V: TRBV10-1; D: TRBD1; J: TRBJ2-7; CDR3: CASSQGTGGHEQYF; DNA: TGCGCCAGTTCACAGGGGACAGGGGGCCACGAGCAGTACTTC
size: -; V: TRBV4-3; D: -; J: TRBJ1-5; CDR3: CASSQDVGTGGGINQPQHF; DNA: TGCGCCAGCAGCCAAGATGTGGGAACAGGCGGGGGCATCAATCAGCCCCAGCATTTT
size: once; V: TRBV6-2/TRBV6-3; D: -; J: TRBJ1-2; CDR3: CASTPGNYGYTF; DNA: TGTGCCAGCACCCCCGGGAACTATGGCTACACCTTC
size: -; V: TRBV9; D: TRBD1; J: TRBJ1-4; CDR3: CASSPLGQGAEKLFF; DNA: TGTGCCAGCAGCCCCCTCGGACAGGGGGCTGAAAAACTGTTTTTT
size: once; V: TRBV6-5; D: -; J: TRBJ1-2; CDR3: CASSPGTPSDGYTF; DNA: TGTGCCAGCAGTCCCGGGACCCCATCGGATGGCTACACCTTC
size: -; V: TRBV18; D: TRBD2; J: TRBJ2-1; CDR3: CASSPPGVVAGGYYEQFF; DNA: TGTGCCAGCTCACCCCCCGGGGTGGTCGCGGGAGGATATTATGAGCAGTTCTTC
size: -; V: TRBV28; D: TRBD1; J: TRBJ2-3; CDR3: CASSLDRGGADTQYF; DNA: TGTGCCAGCAGTTTAGACAGGGGTGGCGCAGATACGCAGTATTTT
size: -; V: TRBV28; D: -; J: TRBJ2-7; CDR3: CASSSSPPVNYEQYF; DNA: TGTGCCAGCAGCTCATCCCCTCCCGTGAACTACGAGCAGTACTTC
size: -; V: TRBV10-1; D: TRBD1; J: TRBJ1-2; CDR3: CASSVILDRGGYTF; DNA: TGCGCCAGCAGTGTGATCCTCGACAGGGGTGGCTACACCTTC
size: few; V: TRBV28; D: -; J: TRBJ1-6; CDR3: CASKKSSYNSPLHF; DNA: TGTGCCAGCAAGAAGAGCTCCTATAATTCACCCCTCCACTTT
size: -; V: TRBV18; D: -; J: TRBJ1-6; CDR3: CASSSSSGYNSPLHF; DNA: TGTGCCAGCTCGTCTTCCAGCGGGTATAATTCACCCCTCCACTTT